The 32 T cell receptor beta chains below come from one sample, sequenced in a study of T-cell reconstitution after alpha-beta-depleted transplantation in children. Unique molecular identifiers tagged the TCRbeta library. TCRdb independently ran MiXCR on the PCR reads; one entry per CDR3 protein. The sample includes 250,000 to 300,000 distinct CDR3 sequences, roughly 9.1% seen only once; the top ten take roughly 7%. This specimen consisted of PBMCs, obtained before TCRalphabeta/CD19-depleted stem cell transplant. Receptor source: a boy under two years old with acute myeloid leukemia, due to receive a stem cell transplant.

The chain links TRBV20-1 to TRBJ2-1; a possible D gene is TRBD1 (8 bases). Germline-derived CDR1 and CDR2 are DFQATT and SNEGSKA (reference sequence). This CDR3 is 14 amino acids long. The CDR3 here is CCLNRGGSYNEQFF. CDR3 nucleotide sequence: TGCTGTCTAAACAGGGGGGGATCCTACAATGAGCAGTTCTTC.

This clonotype was recorded many times. The junction departs from the called germline gene at one end, perhaps through a read error. The chain couples TRBV7-2 to TRBJ2-3, with TRBD2 matching over 7 bases. Germline V gene sequence: CDR1 SGHTA, CDR2 FQGNSA. CDR3 length: 15 residues. CDR3 DNA sequence: TGCGCCAGCAGCTTCGGCGGGAGACAGACAGATACGCAGTATTTT. Its translation: CASSFGGRQTDTQYF. The full variable domain, completed using reference TRBV7-2 and TRBJ2-3, is GAGVSQSPSNKVTEKGKDVELRCDPISGHTALYWYRQSLGQGLEFLIYFQGNSAPDKSGLPSDRFSAERTGGSVSTLTIQRTQQEDSAVYLCASSFGGRQTDTQYFGPGTRLTVL.

This clonotype appeared many times. The chain combines TRBV28 with TRBJ1-3; 8 positions agree with TRBD1. Germline CDR1 reads MDHEN; CDR2 reads SYDVKM. This CDR3 contains 17 residues. Losses at the gene ends were 2 bases for V and 0 bases for J; bases not matched to a gene: 6. This CDR3 reads CASSLGTGPSSGNTIYF. In nucleotides, the CDR3 is TGTGCCAGCAGTTTAGGGACAGGCCCAAGCTCTGGAAACACCATATATTTT.

This clonotype was detected only a few times. The rearrangement links TRBV6-5 to TRBJ2-3; no firm D call. V was pared by 5 bases and J by 8 bases, with 8 bases between. The germline V gene has CDR1 MNHEY and CDR2 SVGAGI. There are 11 residues in the CDR3. The CDR3 region has the DNA TGTGCCAGCAGTAATGGCTTTACGCAGTATTTT. Protein product: CASSNGFTQYF.

The sample holds many counts of this clonotype. The genes are TRBV15 and TRBJ2-7; no firm D call. Germline V gene lookup returns CDR1 LNHNV and CDR2 YYDKDF (reference sequence). The length of the CDR3 is 16 residues. Trimming cost V 0 bases and J 0 bases, with 12 bases left between them. CDR3 amino acids: CATSRDNARGSYEQYF. CDR3 nucleotides: TGTGCCACCAGCAGAGATAATGCCCGAGGCTCCTACGAGCAGTACTTC.

This clonotype was picked up many times. The chain combines TRBV10-3 with TRBJ2-5, with TRBD2 as a possible D gene (5 bases). V was cut by 7 bases and J by 5 bases, with 14 bases left in between. The germline CDR1 and CDR2 sequences are ENHRY and SYGVKD. The CDR3 extends over 13 amino acids. CDR3 DNA sequence: TGTGCCATCAAGGCACTAGTGGGGGAGACCCAGTACTTC. This sequence encodes CAIKALVGETQYF.

V usage is TRBV5-1 and J usage is TRBJ2-7, with 9 nucleotides matching TRBD1. Germline CDR1 reads SGHRS; CDR2 reads YFSETQ. After removal of 5 bases from V and 5 bases from J, the junction contained 8 bases not matched to a gene. The CDR3 covers 14 residues. CDR3 loop: CASSFVDRGNEQYF. The CDR3 nucleotides are TGCGCCAGCAGTTTTGTGGACAGGGGAAACGAGCAGTACTTC.

This clonotype was seen a handful of times. This chain joins TRBV6-1 and TRBJ2-7; D is ambiguous. Germline lookup yields CDR1 MNHNS and CDR2 SASEGT. The CDR3 is 15 residues long. The ends were cut back, 0 bases at V and 3 bases at J, with 12 bases in the middle. The CDR3 reads CASSEAVVGIYEQYF. The CDR3, as DNA: TGTGCCAGCAGTGAAGCCGTCGTAGGAATCTACGAGCAGTACTTC.

This clonotype has only a few counts. This rearrangement joins TRBV5-1 to TRBJ2-2, with TRBD2 matching 10 bases. The trim removed 4 bases at V and 3 bases at J, leaving 9 bases unmatched. Per germline, CDR1 SGHRS and CDR2 YFSETQ. This CDR3 has 17 amino acids. In nucleotides, the CDR3 is TGCGCCAGCAGCCTCCAAGCGGGGGGGCCTGACACCGGGGAGCTGTTTTTT. Translating it yields CASSLQAGGPDTGELFF.

The table lists this clonotype with many counts. V gene TRBV4-3 combines with J gene TRBJ2-3, with TRBD2 matching over 8 bases. After removal of 4 bases from V and 2 bases from J, the junction contained 8 bases not matched to a gene. CDR3 length: 16 amino acids. From germline, CDR1 is LGHNA and CDR2 YSLEER. CDR3: CASSLRLAWATDTQYF. CDR3 DNA sequence: TGCGCCAGCAGCCTCCGACTAGCGTGGGCCACAGATACGCAGTATTTT.

This clonotype was detected ten times or more. V gene TRBV29-1 combines with J gene TRBJ1-2; 9 positions match TRBD1. CDR1 is SQVTM, CDR2 ANQGSEA, per germline. V shed 7 bases and J 1 base; nucleotides not matched to a gene: 7. The CDR3 length is 14 residues. This CDR3 reads CSADDRGNNYGYTF. As DNA, the CDR3 is TGCAGCGCCGACGACAGGGGGAATAACTATGGCTACACCTTC.

In regard to this clonotype: One end of the junction does not line up with germline, which may come from a read error. The chain has TRBV6-5 and TRBJ2-1, with a possible D match to TRBD2 (5 bases). Germline V lookup: CDR1 MNHEY, CDR2 SVGAGI. The CDR3 has 15 amino acids. CDR3 DNA sequence: TGTGCCAGCAGTTACAGGAGGAGCTCCTACAATGAGCAGCTCTTC. Its translation is CASSYRRSSYNEQLF.

This clonotype appeared a few times. The chain employs TRBV20-1 and TRBJ2-5; D is unresolved. CDR1 is DFQATT, CDR2 SNEGSKA, per germline (reference sequence). The CDR3 is 13 residues long. The V and J ends lost 8 bases and 1 base respectively, with 14 bases between them. The CDR3: CSTLDGFQETQYF. The CDR3 DNA reads as TGCAGTACTCTAGACGGGTTCCAAGAGACCCAGTACTTC.

The V gene is TRBV6-5, the J gene TRBJ2-2, with D possibly TRBD2 on 6 matching bases. V lost 3 bases and J 1 base, leaving 12 bases between the germline ends. Germline V gene data show CDR1 as MNHEY and CDR2 as SVGAGI. This CDR3 has 16 residues. CDR3 sequence (DNA): TGTGCCAGCAGTTATTATGGAGGGCTGAACACCGGGGAGCTGTTTTTT. It encodes CASSYYGGLNTGELFF.

A few counts support this clonotype. The V call is TRBV20-1, the J call TRBJ2-6; maybe TRBD1 (6 bases). The CDR3 is made up of 18 amino acids. Germline V lookup: CDR1 DFQATT, CDR2 SNEGSKA (reference sequence). V was trimmed by 6 bases and J by 1 base, leaving 22 bases between them. CDR3 DNA sequence: TGCAGTGCGACCCCAATACAGGGAGAGAAGTCTGGGGCCAACGTCCTGACTTTC. It codes for CSATPIQGEKSGANVLTF.

This clonotype was seen at least ten times. V gene TRBV9 combines with J gene TRBJ2-1, with TRBD2 matching over 10 bases. Losses at the gene ends were 0 bases for V and 6 bases for J; bases not matched to a gene: 6. Germline CDR1 SGDLS, CDR2 YYNGEE. The CDR3 sequence is 16 residues long. This CDR3 is CASSVDKREGGNEQFF. The CDR3, as DNA: TGTGCCAGCAGCGTAGATAAGCGGGAGGGGGGCAATGAGCAGTTCTTC.

This clonotype was found many times. The V and J genes are TRBV20-1 and TRBJ2-1; TRBD2 matches at 11 bases. The CDR3 is 13 residues long. V was clipped by 6 bases and J by 10 bases; unmatched bases: 8. Per germline, CDR1 DFQATT and CDR2 SNEGSKA (reference sequence). For the CDR3, the DNA is TGCAGTGCAGACCTCCTAGCGGGGGGCGAGCAGTTCTTC. It codes for CSADLLAGGEQFF.

This clonotype occurred many times. The V gene is TRBV7-9, the J gene TRBJ1-5; D perhaps matches TRBD1 (5 bases). This CDR3 is 16 amino acids long. The germline V and J ends were trimmed by 4 bases and 4 bases, with 17 bases remaining between them. Germline assignment: CDR1 SEHNR and CDR2 FQNEAQ (reference sequence). The DNA of the CDR3 is TGTGCCAGCAGCTCCGCCGGCCCCGGGGGGAATCAGCCCCAGCATTTT. Amino acid sequence: CASSSAGPGGNQPQHF.

This clonotype has a handful of counts. V is TRBV5-6 and J is TRBJ2-3, with a tentative D call TRBD2 (6 bases). The CDR3 sequence is 16 residues long. Per the germline V gene, CDR1 is SGHDT and CDR2 is YYEEEE. V lost 0 bases and J 6 bases, leaving 17 bases between the germline ends. The CDR3 sequence: CASSLVKGLPLDTQYF. CDR3 coding DNA: TGTGCCAGCAGCTTGGTTAAGGGACTCCCTTTGGATACGCAGTATTTT.

This clonotype was recorded many times. This sequence joins TRBV7-9 and TRBJ1-2, with a tentative D call TRBD1 (5 bases). Between the trimmed V and J ends, which lost 4 bases and 4 bases, there was a span of 10 bases. Per the germline V gene, CDR1 is SEHNR and CDR2 is FQNEAQ (reference sequence). The CDR3 loop spans 13 amino acids. The CDR3 here is CASSSNQGYGYTF. In DNA form, the CDR3 reads TGTGCCAGCAGCTCGAACCAGGGCTATGGCTACACCTTC.

This clonotype was picked up many times. CDR3 region: CASSLSAGVAYNEQFF. For the CDR3, the DNA is TGCGCCAGCAGCTTGTCTGCGGGAGTGGCCTACAATGAGCAGTTCTTC. V and J are TRBV5-1 and TRBJ2-1; 7 bases align to TRBD2. Per germline, CDR1 SGHRS and CDR2 YFSETQ. There are 16 residues in the CDR3. The J segment lost 2 bases and the V segment lost 1 base, leaving 6 bases of the junction unmatched.

The sample holds many counts of this clonotype. The genes are TRBV6-2 or TRBV6-3 and TRBJ2-1, with 10 bases that match TRBD2. This CDR3 region has 20 residues. CDR1 MNHEY and CDR2 SVGEGT come from the germline V gene. The J segment lost 12 bases and the V segment lost 0 bases, leaving 23 bases of the junction unmatched. The CDR3 here is CASSYSSIKREGLNPGRQFF. In nucleotides, the CDR3 is TGTGCCAGCAGTTACTCGAGTATCAAGCGGGAGGGCCTAAATCCTGGGCGGCAGTTCTTC.

The V call is TRBV29-1, the J call TRBJ2-5, with 12 bases identical to TRBD2. The CDR3 runs 15 residues. Germline V gene lookup returns CDR1 SQVTM and CDR2 ANQGSEA. V dropped 4 bases and J dropped 2; count of bases not matched to a gene: 5. CDR3 DNA sequence: TGCAGCGTTGCCGGGACTAGCGGGTCTCAAGAGACCCAGTACTTC. Translating it yields CSVAGTSGSQETQYF.

This clonotype has ten or more counts. The rearrangement uses TRBV9 and TRBJ2-1, with D tentatively TRBD1 (5 bases). Trimming pared 0 bases from V and 4 bases from J, leaving 11 bases between. The V gene's germline CDR1 is SGDLS and CDR2 YYNGEE. The CDR3 contains 15 residues. The CDR3 here is CASSVGQGPYNEQFF. The CDR3 bases are TGTGCCAGCAGCGTAGGGCAGGGCCCATACAATGAGCAGTTCTTC. Based on the CDR3 plus reference TRBV9 and TRBJ2-1, the full variable domain is DSGVTQTPKHLITATGQRVTLRCSPRSGDLSVYWYQQSLDQGLQFLIQYYNGEERAKGNILERFSAQQFPDLHSELNLSSLELGDSALYFCASSVGQGPYNEQFFGPGTRLTVL.

The table lists this clonotype with a few counts. The chain is built from TRBV7-8 and TRBJ2-7; tentatively, D is TRBD2 (6 bases). Trimming took off 4 bases at V and 2 bases at J, with 12 bases between the two ends. The CDR3 runs to 14 residues. The germline gives CDR1 SGHVS, CDR2 FQNEAQ. CDR3 amino acids: CASSSPTSPYEQYF. The CDR3 region has the DNA TGTGCCAGCAGCTCACCGACTAGTCCCTACGAGCAGTACTTC.

This clonotype was counted at least ten times. This sequence joins TRBV28 and TRBJ2-4; D is undetermined. Germline lookup yields CDR1 MDHEN and CDR2 SYDVKM. Trimming removed 6 bases at V and 0 bases at J, with 9 bases between. CDR3 length: 14 amino acids. The CDR3 reads CASRRQVAKNIQYF. In DNA, the CDR3 is TGTGCCAGCAGGCGACAAGTAGCCAAAAACATTCAGTACTTC. Using reference TRBV28 and TRBJ2-4 for the parts outside the CDR3, the full variable domain is DVKVTQSSRYLVKRTGEKVFLECVQDMDHENMFWYRQDPGLGLRLIYFSYDVKMKEKGDIPEGYSVSREKKERFSLILESASTNQTSMYLCASRRQVAKNIQYFGAGTRLSVL.

This clonotype appeared many times. The genes are TRBV7-9 and TRBJ1-3; D may be TRBD1 (6 bases). The CDR3 length is 15 residues. Germline loops: CDR1 SEHNR, CDR2 FQNEAQ (reference sequence). The V end lost 8 bases, the J end lost 0 bases, and 14 bases lay between the germline ends. The CDR3 spells CASGLTGLSGNTIYF. The CDR3 DNA is TGTGCCAGCGGGTTGACAGGCCTCTCTGGAAACACCATATATTTT.

CDR3 amino acids: CASSFPRDTDTQYF. CDR3 nucleotide sequence: TGTGCCAGCAGCTTTCCCCGGGACACAGATACGCAGTATTTT. The V gene is TRBV5-6, the J gene TRBJ2-3, with TRBD2 as a possible D gene (5 bases). This CDR3 spans 14 amino acids. The ends were cut back, 2 bases at V and 2 bases at J, with 9 bases in the middle. The germline CDR1 and CDR2 sequences are SGHDT and YYEEEE. Together with reference TRBV5-6 and TRBJ2-3, the CDR3 gives the full variable domain: DAGVTQSPTHLIKTRGQQVTLRCSPKSGHDTVSWYQQALGQGPQFIFQYYEEEERQRGNFPDRFSGHQFPNYSSELNVNALLLGDSALYLCASSFPRDTDTQYFGPGTRLTVL.

The chain uses TRBV10-3 and TRBJ1-4; D unclear. V was cut by 2 bases and J by 6 bases, with 7 bases left in between. CDR1 is ENHRY, CDR2 SYGVKD, per germline. The CDR3 sequence is 13 residues long. CDR3 sequence reads: CAISEDPDEKLFF. CDR3 sequence (DNA): TGTGCCATCAGTGAGGACCCTGATGAAAAACTGTTTTTT.

This rearrangement joins TRBV7-2 to TRBJ2-3; 9 bases align to TRBD1. The CDR3 has 16 residues. V shed 3 bases and J 5 bases; nucleotides not matched to a gene: 9. CDR1 and CDR2 from the germline V gene are SGHTA and FQGNSA. This chain's CDR3 is CASSLRGQGRIDTQYF. CDR3 DNA sequence: TGTGCCAGCAGCTTGCGGGGACAGGGTCGTATAGATACGCAGTATTTT.

This clonotype occurred many times. V and J are TRBV20-1 and TRBJ2-6; TRBD1 agrees at 9 bases. Germline V gene sequence: CDR1 DFQATT, CDR2 SNEGSKA (reference sequence). The ends lost 0 bases at V and 0 bases at J; junction bases unmatched: 0. This CDR3 is built from 16 residues. The DNA of the CDR3 is TGCAGTGCTAGAGAGACAGGGGGCTCTGGGGCCAACGTCCTGACTTTC. Translated: CSARETGGSGANVLTF.

This clonotype was counted only a few times. The rearrangement joins TRBV4-3 to TRBJ2-1; 12 nucleotides line up with TRBD2. Germline V gene data show CDR1 as LGHNA and CDR2 as YSLEER. The CDR3 totals 14 residues. V dropped 8 bases and J dropped 5; count of bases not matched to a gene: 4. This CDR3 reads CASSRTSGNNEQFF. The DNA for the CDR3 is TGCGCCAGCTCAAGGACTAGCGGGAACAATGAGCAGTTCTTC.